This passage covers 9 T cell receptor beta chains from one sample sequenced in a study of cytomegalovirus exposure and HLA in healthy donors. PCR amplification relied on 60 Vbeta primers (plus 13 Jbeta primers). Only in-frame clones appear in the TCRdb table, and some are missing; sequencing was by immunoSEQ multiplex PCR. The sample includes more than 50,000 clones, 75% of them seen just once. The specimen sequenced was PBMCs. These receptors were taken from a woman in her 40s in good health and CMV-seropositive.

J is TRBJ2-3 and V is TRBV4-2, with D hard to call. Trimming took 2 bases from V and 2 from J, leaving 5 bases between them. The CDR3 consists of 13 residues. Per germline, CDR1 LGHNA and CDR2 YNFKEQ. CDR3 loop: CASSQSHTDTQYF. The CDR3 DNA reads TGTGCCAGCAGCCAATCCCACACAGATACGCAGTATTTT.

Concerning this clone: An end of the junction does not agree with germline; a read error may underlie this. The rearrangement links TRBV7-9 to TRBJ2-2, with D possibly matching TRBD2 (6 bases). This CDR3 contains 13 residues. Germline V lookup: CDR1 SEHNR, CDR2 FQNEAQ (reference sequence). In DNA form, the CDR3 reads TGTTCCAGCAGCTTAATGGAGGGCGGGGAGCTGTTTTTT. It specifies CSSSLMEGGELFF.

The chain recombines TRBV5-4 with TRBJ2-1; a possible D gene is TRBD1 (6 bases). The CDR3 totals 14 residues. Germline-derived CDR1 and CDR2 are SGHNT and YYREEE (reference sequence). Trimming pared 3 bases from V and 9 bases from J, leaving 16 bases between. This chain's CDR3 is CASSSAGVQGEQFF. The CDR3 nucleotides are TGTGCCAGCAGCTCGGCAGGGGTACAAGGTGAGCAGTTCTTC.

This clone occurred a few times. The chain couples TRBV6-1 to TRBJ1-1; no clear D gene. The CDR3 spans 13 residues. Germline V CDR1 and CDR2: MNHNS, SASEGT. V gave up 5 bases and J gave up 5 bases, with 12 bases separating them. The CDR3 is CASSYQSQTEAFF. The CDR3 DNA follows: TGTGCCAGCAGTTATCAGTCGCAGACTGAAGCTTTCTTT.

The CDR3 spells CASSPPSGQGDYGYTF. CDR3 bases: TGTGCCAGCTCACCACCAAGTGGACAGGGCGACTATGGCTACACCTTC. The V call is TRBV18, the J call TRBJ1-2; 8 bases line up with TRBD1. CDR3 length: 16 residues. V was pared by 0 bases and J by 3 bases, with 6 bases of the junction left unmatched. Germline V gives CDR1 KGHSH, CDR2 LQKENI. The whole variable domain, filled in from reference TRBV18 and TRBJ1-2, reads NAGVMQNPRHLVRRRGQEARLRCSPMKGHSHVYWYRQLPEEGLKFMVYLQKENIIDESGMPKERFSAEFPKEGPSILRIQQVVRGDSAAYFCASSPPSGQGDYGYTFGSGTRLTVV.

The sample holds one count of this clone. The chain is built from TRBV6-1 and TRBJ1-6; the D is unclear. The germline V and J ends were trimmed by 2 bases and 8 bases, with 13 bases remaining between them. Germline V lookup: CDR1 MNHNS, CDR2 SASEGT. The CDR3 is 15 residues long. The DNA of the CDR3 is TGTGCCAGCAGTGAAACTCGAGGTCCTTATTCACCCCTCCACTTT. As protein: CASSETRGPYSPLHF.

This clone was counted only a few times. The CDR3 DNA follows: TGTGCCAGCAGCCGTATCCGGGACAGGGAGTACGATGGCTACACCTTC. Amino acid sequence: CASSRIRDREYDGYTF. The rearrangement joins TRBV7-2 to TRBJ1-2, with TRBD1 matching 9 bases. The CDR3 length is 16 residues. Trimming at V came to 5 bases and at J to 6 bases, leaving 13 bases not matched to a gene. The germline V gene encodes CDR1 SGHTA and CDR2 FQGNSA.

This rearrangement joins TRBV29-1 to TRBJ1-1, with D tentatively TRBD1 (6 bases). The CDR3 length is 12 residues. Deletions cut 3 bases from V and 6 bases from J, with 11 bases between. Germline lookup yields CDR1 SQVTM and CDR2 ANQGSEA. The CDR3: CSVDWGRSEAFF. For the CDR3, the DNA is TGCAGCGTTGATTGGGGGCGGTCTGAAGCTTTCTTT.

This clone appeared a few times. The chain links TRBV6-5 to TRBJ2-3; tentative D call: TRBD1 (5 bases). The CDR3 contains 15 residues. Trimming took 3 bases from V and 0 from J, leaving 10 bases between them. Germline CDR1 and CDR2: MNHEY and SVGAGI. The CDR3 DNA sequence: TGTGCCAGCAGTTATGGCAGGGCTAGCACAGATACGCAGTATTTT. This translates into CASSYGRASTDTQYF.